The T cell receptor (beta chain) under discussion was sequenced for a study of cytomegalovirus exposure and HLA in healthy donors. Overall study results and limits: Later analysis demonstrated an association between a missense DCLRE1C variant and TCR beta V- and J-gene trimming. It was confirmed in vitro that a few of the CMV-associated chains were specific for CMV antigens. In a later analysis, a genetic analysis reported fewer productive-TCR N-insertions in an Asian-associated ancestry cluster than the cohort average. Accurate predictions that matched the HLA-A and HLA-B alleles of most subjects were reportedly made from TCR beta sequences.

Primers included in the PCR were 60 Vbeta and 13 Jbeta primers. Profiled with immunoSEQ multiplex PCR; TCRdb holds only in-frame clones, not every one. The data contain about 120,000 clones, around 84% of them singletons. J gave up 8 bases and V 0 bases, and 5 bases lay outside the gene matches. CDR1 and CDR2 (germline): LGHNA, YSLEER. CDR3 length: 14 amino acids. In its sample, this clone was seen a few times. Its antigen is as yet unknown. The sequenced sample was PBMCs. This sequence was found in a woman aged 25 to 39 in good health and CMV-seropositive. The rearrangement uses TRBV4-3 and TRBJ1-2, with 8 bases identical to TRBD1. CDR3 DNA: TGCGCCAGCAGCCAAGACAGGGGGCTGGGAGGCTACACCTTC. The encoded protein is CASSQDRGLGGYTF.